The 18 T cell receptor beta chains reported below all come from one sample, sequenced in a study of blood T cell repertoires in COVID-19. Libraries were prepared by immunoSEQ multiplex PCR; TCRdb keeps only in-frame clonotypes and omits some of them. The profile shows over 200,000 clones, approximately 81% of them singletons. Sequenced: peripheral blood. The source is an elderly woman with active or convalescent COVID-19.

The genes are TRBV18 and TRBJ1-4; TRBD1 agrees at 7 bases. Germline V gives CDR1 KGHSH, CDR2 LQKENI. The CDR3 has 14 amino acids. With 3 bases clipped from V and 5 bases from J, the junction kept 3 bases outside the gene matches. CDR3 protein: CASSPDRVNEKLFF. CDR3 bases: TGTGCCAGCTCACCCGACAGGGTAAATGAAAAACTGTTTTTT. Drawing the rest from reference TRBV18 and TRBJ1-4, the complete variable domain is NAGVMQNPRHLVRRRGQEARLRCSPMKGHSHVYWYRQLPEEGLKFMVYLQKENIIDESGMPKERFSAEFPKEGPSILRIQQVVRGDSAAYFCASSPDRVNEKLFFGSGTQLSVL.

This chain links TRBV5-1 with TRBJ1-2, with 7 bases lining up with TRBD1. The CDR3 covers 14 residues. J was trimmed by 7 bases and V by 4 bases; bases with no gene match: 10. From germline, CDR1 is SGHRS and CDR2 YFSETQ. CDR3 nucleotides: TGCGCCAGCAGCCCGGACAGGCCTTCGGGTGGCTACACCTTC. It specifies CASSPDRPSGGYTF.

V and J are TRBV11-3 and TRBJ2-5; 15 bases fit TRBD2. Unmatched junction bases numbered 9, after V lost 5 bases and J lost 5 bases. The CDR3 covers 17 residues. Germline CDR1 is SGHNT and CDR2 is YENEEA. The CDR3, as DNA: TGTGCCAGCAGCCCAGGACTAGCGGGGGGGTCCGGGGAGACCCAGTACTTC. It specifies CASSPGLAGGSGETQYF.

This clone has just one count. The chain links TRBV11-3 to TRBJ2-3, with 9 bases that match TRBD2. CDR1 SGHNT and CDR2 YENEEA come from the germline V gene. J gave up 0 bases and V 1 base, and 8 bases lay outside the gene matches. CDR3 length equals 18 residues. Here the CDR3 reads CASSLGSSGAVSTDTQYF. CDR3 sequence (DNA): TGTGCCAGCAGCTTAGGTTCTAGCGGGGCCGTTAGCACAGATACGCAGTATTTT.

About this clone: One junction end disagrees with the germline gene, perhaps due to a read error. This rearrangement joins TRBV28 to TRBJ2-5; 12 bases are a match to TRBD1. Germline values: CDR1 MDHEN, CDR2 SYDVKM. The CDR3 length is 14 residues. Here the CDR3 DNA reads TGTGCCAGCAGTAGCGGGACAGGGGGCGCGTTCAAAGACTTC. Residues: CASSSGTGGAFKDF.

This sequence joins TRBV5-6 and TRBJ1-2; unclear D gene. Germline assignment: CDR1 SGHDT and CDR2 YYEEEE. The CDR3 is made up of 12 amino acids. V lost 0 bases, J lost 8 bases, and 8 bases lay in between. The CDR3, as DNA: TGTGCCAGCAGCTTGGCGAGGGTAGGCTACACCTTC. Protein product: CASSLARVGYTF. The full variable domain, its missing parts supplied by reference TRBV5-6 and TRBJ1-2, is DAGVTQSPTHLIKTRGQQVTLRCSPKSGHDTVSWYQQALGQGPQFIFQYYEEEERQRGNFPDRFSGHQFPNYSSELNVNALLLGDSALYLCASSLARVGYTFGSGTRLTVV.

The chain uses TRBV6-5 and TRBJ2-7; the match to TRBD2 covers 7 bases. Per the germline V gene, CDR1 is MNHEY and CDR2 is SVGAGI. The V gene end was trimmed by 6 bases and the J gene end by 3 bases; junction bases not matched to a gene: 5. The CDR3 spans 13 residues. In DNA form, the CDR3 reads TGTGCCAGCAGCGACCCGGGAGGCTACGAGCAGTACTTC. Translating it yields CASSDPGGYEQYF.

This chain connects TRBV18 to TRBJ1-2; no clear D. This CDR3 comprises 14 residues. Trimming removed 2 bases at V and 6 bases at J, with 13 bases between. In germline, CDR1 is KGHSH, CDR2 LQKENI. The CDR3 coding sequence is TGTGCCAGCTCACCATATGAGGGAGGCGATGGCTACACCTTC. Protein sequence: CASSPYEGGDGYTF.

The chain links TRBV9 to TRBJ2-1; D not certain. This CDR3 has 11 residues. The V gene lost 4 bases and the J gene lost 4 bases, with 3 bases spanning the gap. Germline-derived CDR1 and CDR2 are SGDLS and YYNGEE. In DNA form, the CDR3 reads TGTGCCAGCAGCCGTTACAATGAGCAGTTCTTC. It is translated as CASSRYNEQFF.

CDR3 coding DNA: TGTGCCAGCAGCCAATCAGGGGGCTCTGGAAACACCATATATTTT. Translation gives CASSQSGGSGNTIYF. The rearrangement uses TRBV14 and TRBJ1-3, with TRBD1 matching over 7 bases. V trimming: 2 bases; J trimming: 0 bases; junction bases outside the gene matches: 1. The CDR3 totals 15 residues. Per the germline V gene, CDR1 is SGHDN and CDR2 is FVKESK.

The chain joins TRBV30 to TRBJ2-1; 15 bases match TRBD2. Germline V CDR1 and CDR2: GTSNPN, SVGIG (reference sequence). Trimming took 1 base from V and 1 from J; bases not matched to a gene: 5. This CDR3 is built from 18 residues. In DNA form, the CDR3 reads TGTGCCTGGAGTGGCGGGACTAGCGGGGGGAATTCCTACAATGAGCAGTTCTTC. Protein: CAWSGGTSGGNSYNEQFF.

This clone occurred a few times. The CDR3 is CASTRTSGTDTQYF. The DNA of the CDR3 is TGTGCCAGCACTCGGACTAGCGGAACAGATACGCAGTATTTT. The V call is TRBV14, the J call TRBJ2-3, with 10 bases fitting TRBD2. V dropped 7 bases and J dropped 3; count of bases not matched to a gene: 4. The CDR3 is made up of 14 amino acids. The germline V gene has CDR1 SGHDN and CDR2 FVKESK.

The V gene is TRBV5-6, the J gene TRBJ2-5; 12 positions match TRBD2. With V trimmed by 4 bases and J by 5 bases, 3 bases remained unmatched. Germline V gives CDR1 SGHDT, CDR2 YYEEEE. The CDR3 sequence is 14 residues long. The CDR3 DNA is TGTGCCAGCAGCCTAGGACTAGCGGGGGAGACCCAGTACTTC. Translated: CASSLGLAGETQYF. Full variable domain (outside the CDR3, taken from reference TRBV5-6 and TRBJ2-5): DAGVTQSPTHLIKTRGQQVTLRCSPKSGHDTVSWYQQALGQGPQFIFQYYEEEERQRGNFPDRFSGHQFPNYSSELNVNALLLGDSALYLCASSLGLAGETQYFGPGTRLLVL.

The V and J genes are TRBV6-5 and TRBJ2-3; D possibly corresponds to TRBD2 (6 bases). V was clipped by 6 bases and J by 2 bases, with 12 bases between them. The CDR3 has 14 amino acids. The germline V gene encodes CDR1 MNHEY and CDR2 SVGAGI. This chain's CDR3 is CASRRGAHTDTQYF. CDR3 sequence (DNA): TGTGCCAGCAGACGCGGGGCACACACAGATACGCAGTATTTT.

The chain has TRBV7-2 and TRBJ2-3; maybe TRBD1 (6 bases). Germline V lookup: CDR1 SGHTA, CDR2 FQGNSA. Trimming cost V 5 bases and J 6 bases, with 18 bases left between them. This CDR3 comprises 15 residues. CDR3 sequence: CASSTPGVFLDTQYF. CDR3 DNA sequence: TGTGCCAGCAGCACCCCAGGGGTATTTTTGGATACGCAGTATTTT.

This clone was seen only a few times. The V call is TRBV11-3, the J call TRBJ2-2; 14 bases agree with TRBD2. From germline, CDR1 is SGHNT and CDR2 YENEEA. This CDR3 is 18 amino acids long. V lost 1 base to trimming and J lost 4 bases; unmatched junction nucleotides: 5. The chain's CDR3 is CASSLGLAGGASTGELFF. CDR3 in DNA: TGTGCCAGCAGCTTAGGACTAGCGGGAGGGGCAAGCACCGGGGAGCTGTTTTTT.

This clone has a handful of counts. The chain employs TRBV9 and TRBJ2-3; 7 bases line up with TRBD1. There are 15 residues in the CDR3. Germline V gene sequence: CDR1 SGDLS, CDR2 YYNGEE. The junction had 5 bases not matched to a gene; V was cut back by 4 bases and J by 0 bases. DNA for the CDR3: TGTGCCAGCAGCACGACAGGGACGAGCACAGATACGCAGTATTTT. Residues: CASSTTGTSTDTQYF.

The chain couples TRBV6-2 or TRBV6-3 to TRBJ1-3, with D unclear. V was clipped by 5 bases and J by 8 bases, with 13 bases between them. The CDR3 has 13 amino acids. Per the germline V gene, CDR1 is MNHEY and CDR2 is SVGEGT. CDR3 bases: TGTGCCAGCAGTGAGGGAGGTCGGGACACCATATATTTT. It specifies CASSEGGRDTIYF.